Following are 21 T cell receptor beta chains from one sample sequenced in a study of shared clonotypes between healthy human individuals. Here immunoSEQ multiplex PCR was the method, and the copy in TCRdb shows in-frame clones only, minus some. Here the sample spans just over 2,000,000 clones, approximately 95% being singletons. The sample was naive CD4+ T cells sorted from blood. This sample's subset: CD45RA+ positively selected. These receptor sequences come from a young man in good health.

J is TRBJ2-7 and V is TRBV19; maybe TRBD2 (6 bases). Between the trimmed V and J ends, which lost 5 bases and 5 bases, there was a span of 19 bases. CDR3 length: 15 residues. Looked up from germline, CDR1 is LNHDA and CDR2 is SQIVND (reference sequence). DNA for the CDR3: TGTGCCAGTAGTCCCAGGACTTGGGAGGTCGACGAGCAGTACTTC. It encodes CASSPRTWEVDEQYF.

CDR3 DNA: TGTGCCAGCTCACCACCGTTGCGGGAGGGCTCCTACAATGAGCAGTTCTTC. Translated: CASSPPLREGSYNEQFF. The rearrangement links TRBV18 to TRBJ2-1; TRBD2 matches 9 bases. The ends lost 0 bases at V and 0 bases at J; junction bases unmatched: 3. Per the germline V gene, CDR1 is KGHSH and CDR2 is LQKENI. CDR3 size: 17 residues.

This sequence joins TRBV5-1 and TRBJ1-6; D ambiguous. CDR3 length equals 15 residues. V was pared by 4 bases and J by 7 bases, with 15 bases between. In germline, CDR1 is SGHRS, CDR2 YFSETQ. The CDR3 reads CASSPDSVGNSPLHF. The CDR3 DNA reads TGCGCCAGCAGCCCGGATTCGGTAGGGAATTCACCCCTCCACTTT.

This chain connects TRBV4-3 to TRBJ2-1; unclear D gene. V lost 6 bases to trimming and J lost 5 bases, with 14 bases between them. Germline V gives CDR1 LGHNA, CDR2 YSLEER. CDR3 length equals 14 residues. As DNA, the CDR3 is TGCGCCAGCAGTCCGTCGTTTTCCGACAATGAGCAGTTCTTC. It is translated as CASSPSFSDNEQFF.

This clone was seen a few times. Other DNA sequences in this sample translate to the same CDR3. V and J are TRBV6-5 and TRBJ2-7; the D is unclear. The CDR3 is 13 residues long. Trimming left V 2 bases short and J 3 bases short, with 8 bases between. CDR1 is MNHEY and CDR2 is SVGAGI in the germline V gene. Here the CDR3 reads CASSYGQNYEQYF. As DNA, the CDR3 is TGTGCCAGCAGTTACGGGCAGAACTACGAGCAGTACTTC.

This clone was seen only once. The genes are TRBV29-1 and TRBJ2-3; TRBD1 is a possible D gene (5 bases). V lost 3 bases and J 2 bases, leaving 9 bases between the germline ends. The CDR3 covers 13 residues. Germline assignment: CDR1 SQVTM and CDR2 ANQGSEA. The CDR3 nucleotides are TGCAGCGTTGATCAGGGTCTCACAGATACGCAGTATTTT. Protein: CSVDQGLTDTQYF.

The chain joins TRBV7-3 to TRBJ2-6; weak D call: TRBD2 (6 bases). The CDR3 consists of 22 residues. The V end lost 4 bases, the J end lost 1 base, and 29 bases lay between the germline ends. Germline assignment: CDR1 SGHTA and CDR2 FQGTGA. The CDR3 DNA follows: TGTGCCAGCAGCTCACTTCTATTGGAGCCCCAGGGACTCACATCTGGGGCCAACGTCCTGACTTTC. The encoded protein is CASSSLLLEPQGLTSGANVLTF.

The chain couples TRBV7-6 to TRBJ2-7; 8 bases match TRBD2. Germline CDR1 reads SGHVS; CDR2 reads FNYEAQ. The CDR3 is 16 residues long. V lost 5 bases, J lost 0 bases, and 9 bases stayed unmatched. The CDR3 DNA reads as TGTGCCAGCAGCCGTTCAGGCCGGGGGGGCTCCTACGAGCAGTACTTC. Translating gives CASSRSGRGGSYEQYF.

This chain uses TRBV5-6 with TRBJ2-3; 7 bases align to TRBD2. J was trimmed by 2 bases and V by 4 bases; bases with no gene match: 10. The CDR3 has 16 residues. From germline, CDR1 is SGHDT and CDR2 YYEEEE. DNA for the CDR3: TGTGCCAGCAGCCTGAAAGCGGGGACCTCCACAGATACGCAGTATTTT. Protein product: CASSLKAGTSTDTQYF.

The CDR3 loop is CASSVGVSEGPQHF. CDR3 sequence (DNA): TGTGCCAGCAGCGTAGGGGTCTCCGAGGGGCCCCAGCATTTT. V gene TRBV9 combines with J gene TRBJ1-5, with unresolved D. The V end was cut by 0 bases, the J end by 9 bases, with 13 bases between. The CDR3 is made up of 14 amino acids. Germline-derived CDR1 and CDR2 are SGDLS and YYNGEE.

The genes are TRBV7-9 and TRBJ2-7, with D maybe TRBD1 (6 bases). Trimming removed 5 bases from V and 4 bases from J, with 21 bases in between. The CDR3 spans 16 residues. The germline V gene has CDR1 SEHNR and CDR2 FQNEAQ (reference sequence). The chain's CDR3 is CASSPKGQFGLYEQYF. As DNA, the CDR3 is TGTGCCAGCAGCCCTAAAGGACAGTTTGGCCTTTACGAGCAGTACTTC.

This chain connects TRBV5-4 to TRBJ2-2; D gene ambiguous. The germline gives CDR1 SGHNT, CDR2 YYREEE (reference sequence). V lost 0 bases, J lost 0 bases, and 9 bases lay in between. This CDR3 spans 16 amino acids. The CDR3 coding sequence is TGTGCCAGCAGCTTGGGCGGTTATTCGAACACCGGGGAGCTGTTTTTT. The encoded protein is CASSLGGYSNTGELFF. Full variable domain (missing parts from reference TRBV5-4 and TRBJ2-2): ETGVTQSPTHLIKTRGQQVTLRCSSQSGHNTVSWYQQALGQGPQFIFQYYREEENGRGNFPPRFSGLQFPNYSSELNVNALELDDSALYLCASSLGGYSNTGELFFGEGSRLTVL.

The chain has TRBV9 and TRBJ2-5; TRBD1 is a possible D gene (6 bases). This CDR3 region has 13 residues. CDR1 and CDR2 (germline): SGDLS, YYNGEE. Trimming took 0 bases from V and 5 from J, leaving 8 bases between them. This CDR3 reads CASSVDQGETQYF. The CDR3 bases are TGTGCCAGCAGCGTAGATCAGGGGGAGACCCAGTACTTC. Variable domain in full (rest from reference TRBV9 and TRBJ2-5): DSGVTQTPKHLITATGQRVTLRCSPRSGDLSVYWYQQSLDQGLQFLIQYYNGEERAKGNILERFSAQQFPDLHSELNLSSLELGDSALYFCASSVDQGETQYFGPGTRLLVL.

The J gene is TRBJ1-5, the V gene TRBV28; 11 bases map to TRBD1. CDR1 MDHEN and CDR2 SYDVKM come from the germline V gene. V was clipped by 5 bases and J by 1 base; unmatched bases: 13. This CDR3 is built from 19 residues. CDR3 bases: TGTGCCAGCAGTCCTAATCTGGGGACAGGGGGTCTAAGCAATCAGCCCCAGCATTTT. Translating it yields CASSPNLGTGGLSNQPQHF.

This sequence joins TRBV5-5 and TRBJ2-7, with no clear D. V was cut by 3 bases and J by 3 bases, with 16 bases left in between. Per the germline V gene, CDR1 is SGHKS and CDR2 is YYEKEE (reference sequence). The CDR3 extends over 15 amino acids. The CDR3 region is CASSSESSYSYEQYF. CDR3 DNA: TGTGCCAGCAGCTCGGAGTCTTCCTACAGCTACGAGCAGTACTTC.

A note on this clone: At the DNA level, this CDR3 is encoded by other sequences in the same sample as well. This chain joins TRBV30 and TRBJ1-5, with unresolved D. Germline V gene data show CDR1 as GTSNPN and CDR2 as SVGIG (reference sequence). V was clipped by 0 bases and J by 0 bases, with 3 bases between them. The CDR3 covers 13 residues. CDR3 coding DNA: TGTGCCTGGAGTGTGGGTAGCAATCAGCCCCAGCATTTT. It is translated as CAWSVGSNQPQHF.

The chain recombines TRBV6-1 with TRBJ2-1, with 8 bases matching TRBD1. J gave up 4 bases and V 5 bases, and 7 bases lay outside the gene matches. Looked up from germline, CDR1 is MNHNS and CDR2 is SASEGT. The CDR3 covers 15 residues. CDR3 protein: CASSKGQERYNEQFF. CDR3 nucleotides: TGTGCCAGCAGTAAGGGACAGGAACGATACAATGAGCAGTTCTTC.

The chain carries TRBV5-1 and TRBJ2-3; 7 bases align to TRBD1. V lost 5 bases to trimming and J lost 3 bases; unmatched junction nucleotides: 6. The germline gives CDR1 SGHRS, CDR2 YFSETQ. The CDR3 length is 14 residues. For the CDR3, the DNA is TGCGCCAGCAGGGGACAGCCAACTACAGATACGCAGTATTTT. This codes for CASRGQPTTDTQYF.

This chain links TRBV19 with TRBJ1-6, with D perhaps matching TRBD1 (5 bases). V lost 1 base to trimming and J lost 6 bases, with 16 bases between them. Germline V lookup: CDR1 LNHDA, CDR2 SQIVND (reference sequence). This CDR3 has 17 residues. CDR3 residues: CASSIATTGLTNSPLHF. Here the CDR3 DNA reads TGTGCCAGTAGTATAGCCACAACGGGACTCACTAATTCACCCCTCCACTTT.

This chain joins TRBV7-9 and TRBJ2-3; D unclear. This CDR3 is 13 amino acids long. Per the germline V gene, CDR1 is SEHNR and CDR2 is FQNEAQ (reference sequence). Trimming stripped 3 bases from V and 5 bases from J, with 9 bases between. CDR3 sequence: CASSFYDLDTQYF. The CDR3 DNA follows: TGTGCCAGCAGCTTCTATGACCTAGATACGCAGTATTTT.

The chain is built from TRBV18 and TRBJ2-7; 12 nucleotides line up with TRBD2. Trimming took 3 bases from V and 2 from J; bases not matched to a gene: 5. CDR3 length: 16 residues. CDR1 and CDR2 (germline): KGHSH, LQKENI. The CDR3 sequence is CASSPQGLAGAYEQYF. CDR3 nucleotides: TGTGCCAGCTCACCTCAGGGACTAGCGGGCGCCTACGAGCAGTACTTC.